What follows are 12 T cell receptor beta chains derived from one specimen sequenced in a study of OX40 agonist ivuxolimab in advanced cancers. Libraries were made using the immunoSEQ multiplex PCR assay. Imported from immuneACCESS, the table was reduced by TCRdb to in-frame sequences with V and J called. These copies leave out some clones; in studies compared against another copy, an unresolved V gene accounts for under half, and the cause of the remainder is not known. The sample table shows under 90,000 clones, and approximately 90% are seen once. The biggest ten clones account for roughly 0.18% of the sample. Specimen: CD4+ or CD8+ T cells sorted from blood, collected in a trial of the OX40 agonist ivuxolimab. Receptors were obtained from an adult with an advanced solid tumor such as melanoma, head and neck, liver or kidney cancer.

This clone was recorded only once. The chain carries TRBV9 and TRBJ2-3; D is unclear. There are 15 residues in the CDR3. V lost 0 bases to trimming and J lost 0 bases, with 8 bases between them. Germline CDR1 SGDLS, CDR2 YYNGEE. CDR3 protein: CASSVGGVSTDTQYF. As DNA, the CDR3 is TGTGCCAGCAGCGTAGGTGGGGTTAGCACAGATACGCAGTATTTT. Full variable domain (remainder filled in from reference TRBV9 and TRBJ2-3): DSGVTQTPKHLITATGQRVTLRCSPRSGDLSVYWYQQSLDQGLQFLIQYYNGEERAKGNILERFSAQQFPDLHSELNLSSLELGDSALYFCASSVGGVSTDTQYFGPGTRLTVL.

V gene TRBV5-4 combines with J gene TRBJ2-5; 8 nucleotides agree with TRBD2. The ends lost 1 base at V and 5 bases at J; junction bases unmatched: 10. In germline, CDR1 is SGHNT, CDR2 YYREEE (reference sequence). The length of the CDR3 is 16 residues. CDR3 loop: CASSLISARGRETQYF. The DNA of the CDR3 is TGTGCCAGCAGCTTGATCTCGGCGCGCGGGAGGGAGACCCAGTACTTC.

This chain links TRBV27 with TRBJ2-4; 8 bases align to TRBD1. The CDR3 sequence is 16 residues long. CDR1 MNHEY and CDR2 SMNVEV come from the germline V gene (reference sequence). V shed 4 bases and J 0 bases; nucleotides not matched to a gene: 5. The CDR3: CASSSGQARAKNIQYF. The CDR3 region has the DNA TGTGCCAGCAGTTCGGGACAGGCCAGAGCCAAAAACATTCAGTACTTC.

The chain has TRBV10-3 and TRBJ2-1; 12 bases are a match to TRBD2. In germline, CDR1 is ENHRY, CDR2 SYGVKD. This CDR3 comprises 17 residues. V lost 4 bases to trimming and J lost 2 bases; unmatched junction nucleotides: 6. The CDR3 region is CAISGPGLAGTYNEQFF. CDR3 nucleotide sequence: TGTGCCATCAGTGGCCCAGGACTAGCGGGGACCTACAATGAGCAGTTCTTC.

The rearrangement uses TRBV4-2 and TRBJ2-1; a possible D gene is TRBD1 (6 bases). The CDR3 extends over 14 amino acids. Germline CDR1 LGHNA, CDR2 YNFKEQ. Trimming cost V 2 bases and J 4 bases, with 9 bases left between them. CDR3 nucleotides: TGTGCCAGCAGCCAACGTAGGGGGTACAATGAGCAGTTCTTC. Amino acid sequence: CASSQRRGYNEQFF.

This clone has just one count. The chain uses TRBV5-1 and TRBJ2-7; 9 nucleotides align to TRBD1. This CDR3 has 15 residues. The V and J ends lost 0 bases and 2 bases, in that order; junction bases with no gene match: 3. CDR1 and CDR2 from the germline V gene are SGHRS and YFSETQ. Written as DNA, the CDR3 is TGCGCCAGCAGCTTGGGCGGGACAGGGCCCTACGAGCAGTACTTC. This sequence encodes CASSLGGTGPYEQYF.

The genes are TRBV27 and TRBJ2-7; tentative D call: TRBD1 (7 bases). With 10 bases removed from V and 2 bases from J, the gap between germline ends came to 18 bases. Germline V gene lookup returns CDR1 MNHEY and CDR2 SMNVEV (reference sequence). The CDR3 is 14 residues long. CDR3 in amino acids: CATRGDPRTYEQYF. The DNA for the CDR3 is TGTGCCACCAGGGGGGACCCCAGGACCTACGAGCAGTACTTC.

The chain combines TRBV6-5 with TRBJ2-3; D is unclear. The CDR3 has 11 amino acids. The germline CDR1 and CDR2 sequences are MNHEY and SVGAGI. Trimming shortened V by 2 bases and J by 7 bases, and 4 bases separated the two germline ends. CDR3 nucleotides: TGTGCCAGCAGTTACATGAATACGCAGTATTTT. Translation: CASSYMNTQYF.

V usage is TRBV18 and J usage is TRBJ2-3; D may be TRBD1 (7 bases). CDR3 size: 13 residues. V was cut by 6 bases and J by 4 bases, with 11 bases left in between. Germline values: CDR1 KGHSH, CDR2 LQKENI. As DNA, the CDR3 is TGTGCCAGCTCCCAGGGGGGCCCAGATACGCAGTATTTT. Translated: CASSQGGPDTQYF.

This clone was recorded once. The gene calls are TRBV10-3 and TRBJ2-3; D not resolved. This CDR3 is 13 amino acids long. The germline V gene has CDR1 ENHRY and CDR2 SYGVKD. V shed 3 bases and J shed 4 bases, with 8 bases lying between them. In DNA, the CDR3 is TGTGCCATCAGTGATGGGTTGCCAGATACGCAGTATTTT. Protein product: CAISDGLPDTQYF.

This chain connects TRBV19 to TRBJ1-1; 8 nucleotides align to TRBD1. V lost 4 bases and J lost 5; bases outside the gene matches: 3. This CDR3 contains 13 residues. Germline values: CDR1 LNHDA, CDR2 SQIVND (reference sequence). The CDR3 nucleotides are TGTGCCAGTAGTAGGGACAGGTGGACTGAAGCTTTCTTT. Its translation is CASSRDRWTEAFF.

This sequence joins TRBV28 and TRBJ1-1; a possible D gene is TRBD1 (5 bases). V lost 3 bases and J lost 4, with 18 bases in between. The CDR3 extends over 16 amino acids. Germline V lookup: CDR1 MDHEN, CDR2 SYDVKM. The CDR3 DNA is TGTGCCAGCAGTTTTGGGAAGTGGGGGTTGCGCACTGAAGCTTTCTTT. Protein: CASSFGKWGLRTEAFF.